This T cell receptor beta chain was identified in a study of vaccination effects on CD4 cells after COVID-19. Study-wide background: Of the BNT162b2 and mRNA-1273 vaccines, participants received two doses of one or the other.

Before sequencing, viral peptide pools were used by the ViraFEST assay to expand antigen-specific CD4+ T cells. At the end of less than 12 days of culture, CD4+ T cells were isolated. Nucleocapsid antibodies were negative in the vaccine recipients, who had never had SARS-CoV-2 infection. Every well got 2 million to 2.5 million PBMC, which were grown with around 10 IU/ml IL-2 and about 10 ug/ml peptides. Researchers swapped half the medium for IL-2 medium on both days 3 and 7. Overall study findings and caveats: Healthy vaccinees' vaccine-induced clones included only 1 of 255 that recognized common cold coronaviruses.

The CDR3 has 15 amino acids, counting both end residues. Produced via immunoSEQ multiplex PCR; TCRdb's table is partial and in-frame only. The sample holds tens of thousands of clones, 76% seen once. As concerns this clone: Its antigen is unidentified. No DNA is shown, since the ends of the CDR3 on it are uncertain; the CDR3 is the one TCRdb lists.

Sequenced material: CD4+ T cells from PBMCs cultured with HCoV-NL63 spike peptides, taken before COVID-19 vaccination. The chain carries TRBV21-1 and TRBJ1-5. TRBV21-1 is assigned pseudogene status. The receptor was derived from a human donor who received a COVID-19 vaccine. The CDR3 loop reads CASSKVGGGNQPQHF.